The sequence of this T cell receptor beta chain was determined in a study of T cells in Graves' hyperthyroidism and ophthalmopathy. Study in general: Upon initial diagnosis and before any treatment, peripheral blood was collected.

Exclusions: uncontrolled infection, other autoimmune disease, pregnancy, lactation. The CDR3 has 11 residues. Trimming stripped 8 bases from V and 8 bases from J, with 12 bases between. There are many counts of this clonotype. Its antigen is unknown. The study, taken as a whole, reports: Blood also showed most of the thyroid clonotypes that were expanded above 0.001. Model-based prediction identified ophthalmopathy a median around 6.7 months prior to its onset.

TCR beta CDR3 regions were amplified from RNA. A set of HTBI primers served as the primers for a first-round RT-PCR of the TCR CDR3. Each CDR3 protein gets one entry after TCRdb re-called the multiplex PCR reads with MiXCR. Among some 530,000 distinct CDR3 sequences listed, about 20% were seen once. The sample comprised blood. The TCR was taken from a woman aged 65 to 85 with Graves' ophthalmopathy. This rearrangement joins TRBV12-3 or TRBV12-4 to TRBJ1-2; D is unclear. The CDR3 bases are TGTGCCAGCGCGGGTCGGATGGGCTACACCTTC. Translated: CASAGRMGYTF.